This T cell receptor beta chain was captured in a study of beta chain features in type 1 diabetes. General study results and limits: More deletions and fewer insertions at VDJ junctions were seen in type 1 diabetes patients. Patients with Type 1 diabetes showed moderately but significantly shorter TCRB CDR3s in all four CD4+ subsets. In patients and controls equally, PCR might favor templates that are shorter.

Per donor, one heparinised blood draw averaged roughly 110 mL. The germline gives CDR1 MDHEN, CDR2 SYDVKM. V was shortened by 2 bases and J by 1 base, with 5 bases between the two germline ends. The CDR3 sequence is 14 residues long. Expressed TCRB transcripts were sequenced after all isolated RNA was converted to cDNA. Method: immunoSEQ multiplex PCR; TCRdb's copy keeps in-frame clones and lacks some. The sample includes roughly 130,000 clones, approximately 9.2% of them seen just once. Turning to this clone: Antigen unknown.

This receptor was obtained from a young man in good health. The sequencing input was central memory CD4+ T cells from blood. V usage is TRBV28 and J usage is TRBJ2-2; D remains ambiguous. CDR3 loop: CASSLIMNTGELFF. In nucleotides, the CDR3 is TGTGCCAGCAGTTTAATAATGAACACCGGGGAGCTGTTTTTT.